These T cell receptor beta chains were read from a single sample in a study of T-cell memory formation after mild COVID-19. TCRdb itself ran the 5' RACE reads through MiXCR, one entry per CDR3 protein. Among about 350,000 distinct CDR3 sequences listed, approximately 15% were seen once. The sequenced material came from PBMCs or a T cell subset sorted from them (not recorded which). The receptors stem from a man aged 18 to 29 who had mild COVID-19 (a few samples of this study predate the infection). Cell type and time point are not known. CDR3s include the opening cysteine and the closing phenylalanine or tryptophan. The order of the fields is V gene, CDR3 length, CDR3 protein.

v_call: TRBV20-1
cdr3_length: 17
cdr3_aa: CSAFNPLVRESTDTQYF

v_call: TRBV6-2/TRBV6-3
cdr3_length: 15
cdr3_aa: CATSGGSGGVNEQFF

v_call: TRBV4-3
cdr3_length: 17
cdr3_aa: CASSQDSSTGPGSPLHF

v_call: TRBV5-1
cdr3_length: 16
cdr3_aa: CASSVGLAGNTDTQYF

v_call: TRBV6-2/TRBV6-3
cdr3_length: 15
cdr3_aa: CASSRGPSQTDTQYF

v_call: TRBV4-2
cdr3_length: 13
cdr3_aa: CASSQPGQNIQYF

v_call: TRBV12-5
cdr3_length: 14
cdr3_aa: CASGLGTRTDTQYF

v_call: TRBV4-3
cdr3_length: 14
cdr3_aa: CASSQEVLRYGYTF

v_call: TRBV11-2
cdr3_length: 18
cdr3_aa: CASSSTDSRQLAKNIQYF

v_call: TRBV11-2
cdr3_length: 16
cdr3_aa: CASSSFTSGAVFEQFF

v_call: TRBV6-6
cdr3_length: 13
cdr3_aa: CASSYWTEETQYF

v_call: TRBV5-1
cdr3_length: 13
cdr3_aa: CASSSTAVYEQFF

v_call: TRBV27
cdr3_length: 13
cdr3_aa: CASSPGTALPLHF

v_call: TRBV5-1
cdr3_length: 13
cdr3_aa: CASSDGQVYGYTF

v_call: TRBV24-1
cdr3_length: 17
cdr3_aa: CATSDTDGGTNTWELFF

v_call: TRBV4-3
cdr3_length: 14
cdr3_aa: CASSQEARTGVQYF

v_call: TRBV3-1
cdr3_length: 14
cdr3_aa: CASSPRAWGGELFF